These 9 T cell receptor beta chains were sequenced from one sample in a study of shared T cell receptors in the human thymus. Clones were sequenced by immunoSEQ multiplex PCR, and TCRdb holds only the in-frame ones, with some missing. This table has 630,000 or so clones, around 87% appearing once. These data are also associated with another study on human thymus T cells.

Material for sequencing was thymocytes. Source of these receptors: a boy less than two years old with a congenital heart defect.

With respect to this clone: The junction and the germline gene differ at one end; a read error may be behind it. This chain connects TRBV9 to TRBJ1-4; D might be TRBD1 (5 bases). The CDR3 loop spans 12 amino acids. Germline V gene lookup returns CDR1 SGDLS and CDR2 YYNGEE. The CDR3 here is CASSAAGTTLSF. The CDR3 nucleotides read TGTGCCAGCAGCGCCGCCGGGACTACCCTATCTTTT.

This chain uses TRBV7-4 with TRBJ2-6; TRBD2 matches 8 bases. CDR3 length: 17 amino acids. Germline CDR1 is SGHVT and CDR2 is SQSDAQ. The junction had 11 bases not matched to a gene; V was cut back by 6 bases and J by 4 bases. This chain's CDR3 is CASRVPGLVSGANVLTF. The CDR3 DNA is TGTGCCAGCAGGGTACCGGGACTAGTATCCGGGGCCAACGTCCTGACTTTC.

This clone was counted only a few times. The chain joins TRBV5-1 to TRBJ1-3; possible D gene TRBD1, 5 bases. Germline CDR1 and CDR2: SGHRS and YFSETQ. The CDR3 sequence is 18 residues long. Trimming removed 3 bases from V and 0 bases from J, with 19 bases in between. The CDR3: CASSSDTLLQDSGNTIYF. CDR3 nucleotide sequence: TGCGCCAGCAGCTCGGACACCCTGCTACAAGACTCTGGAAACACCATATATTTT.

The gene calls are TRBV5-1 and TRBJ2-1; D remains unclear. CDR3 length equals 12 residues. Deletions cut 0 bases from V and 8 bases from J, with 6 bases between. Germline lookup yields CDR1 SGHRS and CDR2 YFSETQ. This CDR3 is CASSLVQDEQFF. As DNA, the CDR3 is TGCGCCAGCAGCTTGGTTCAGGATGAGCAGTTCTTC.

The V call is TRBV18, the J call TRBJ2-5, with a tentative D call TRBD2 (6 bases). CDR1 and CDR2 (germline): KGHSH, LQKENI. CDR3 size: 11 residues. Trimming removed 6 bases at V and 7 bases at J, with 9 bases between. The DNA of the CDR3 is TGTGCCAGCTCGGGGCGGGGGACCCAGTACTTC. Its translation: CASSGRGTQYF.

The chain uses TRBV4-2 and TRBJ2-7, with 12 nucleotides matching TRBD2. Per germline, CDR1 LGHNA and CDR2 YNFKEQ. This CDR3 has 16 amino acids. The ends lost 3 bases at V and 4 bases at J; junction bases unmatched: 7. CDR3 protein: CASSQRTSGALYEQYF. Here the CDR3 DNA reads TGTGCCAGCAGCCAGCGGACTAGCGGGGCCTTATACGAGCAGTACTTC.

The CDR3 coding sequence is TGTGCCAGCAGCTCCTCTAGCGGGAGGATTAACACCGGGGAGCTGTTTTTT. Amino acids: CASSSSSGRINTGELFF. The chain is built from TRBV5-4 and TRBJ2-2; 11 bases line up with TRBD2. The V segment lost 3 bases and the J segment 2 bases; nucleotides outside the gene matches: 6. The germline gives CDR1 SGHNT, CDR2 YYREEE (reference sequence). The CDR3 is 17 residues long.

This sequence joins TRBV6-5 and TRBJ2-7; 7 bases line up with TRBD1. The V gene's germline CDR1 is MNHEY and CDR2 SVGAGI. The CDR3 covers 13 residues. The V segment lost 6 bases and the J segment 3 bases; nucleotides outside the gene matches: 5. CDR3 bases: TGTGCCAGCAGCACGGGACAGTTCTACGAGCAGTACTTC. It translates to CASSTGQFYEQYF.

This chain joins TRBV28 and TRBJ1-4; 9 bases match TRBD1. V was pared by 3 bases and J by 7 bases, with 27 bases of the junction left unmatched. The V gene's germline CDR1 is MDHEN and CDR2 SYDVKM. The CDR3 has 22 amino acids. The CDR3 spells CASSFDVGDSSSVQGASEKLFF. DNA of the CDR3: TGTGCCAGCAGTTTCGACGTGGGGGATTCCTCGTCCGTACAGGGGGCTAGTGAAAAACTGTTTTTT.